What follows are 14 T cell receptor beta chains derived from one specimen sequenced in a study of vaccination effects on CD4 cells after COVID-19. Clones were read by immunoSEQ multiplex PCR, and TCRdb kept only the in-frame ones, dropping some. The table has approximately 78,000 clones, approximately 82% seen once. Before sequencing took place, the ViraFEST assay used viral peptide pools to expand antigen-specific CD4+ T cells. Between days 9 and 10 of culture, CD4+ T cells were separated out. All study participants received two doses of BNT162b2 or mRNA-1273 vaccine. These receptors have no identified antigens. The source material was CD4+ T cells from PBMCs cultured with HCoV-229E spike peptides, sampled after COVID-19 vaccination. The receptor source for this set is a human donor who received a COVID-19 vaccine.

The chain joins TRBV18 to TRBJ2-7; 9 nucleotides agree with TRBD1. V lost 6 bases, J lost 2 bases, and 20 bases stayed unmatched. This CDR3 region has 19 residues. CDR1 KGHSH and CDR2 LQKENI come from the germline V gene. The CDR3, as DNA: TGTGCCAGCTCCCGAGCCATGCGACCGGAAGGACAGGGGCCCTACGAGCAGTACGTC. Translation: CASSRAMRPEGQGPYEQYV.

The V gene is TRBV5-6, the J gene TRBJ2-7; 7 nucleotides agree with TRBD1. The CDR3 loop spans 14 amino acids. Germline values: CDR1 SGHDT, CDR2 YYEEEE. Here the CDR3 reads CASSSTGVLYDQYV. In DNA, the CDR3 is TGTGCCAGCAGCTCCACAGGGGTTTTATACGATCAGTACGTC.

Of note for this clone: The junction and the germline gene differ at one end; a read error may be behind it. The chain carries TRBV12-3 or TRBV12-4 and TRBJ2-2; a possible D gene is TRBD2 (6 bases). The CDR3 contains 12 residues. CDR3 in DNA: TGTGCCAGCAGTCAACAGCTCGGGGGGCTGTTTTTT. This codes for CASSQQLGGLFF.

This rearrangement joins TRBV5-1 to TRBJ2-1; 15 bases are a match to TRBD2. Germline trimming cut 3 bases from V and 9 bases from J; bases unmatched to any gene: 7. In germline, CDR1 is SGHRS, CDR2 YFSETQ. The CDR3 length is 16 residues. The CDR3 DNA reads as TGCGCCAGCAGCTCGGGCTGGACTAGCGGGGGGGGTGAGCAGTTCTTC. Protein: CASSSGWTSGGGEQFF.

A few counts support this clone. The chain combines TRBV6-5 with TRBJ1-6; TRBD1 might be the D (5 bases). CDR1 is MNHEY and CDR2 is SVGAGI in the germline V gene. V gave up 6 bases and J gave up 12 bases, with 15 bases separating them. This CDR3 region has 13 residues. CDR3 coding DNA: TGTGCCAGCAGAAGGGTCGGGGGAATACCCCTCCACTTT. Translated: CASRRVGGIPLHF.

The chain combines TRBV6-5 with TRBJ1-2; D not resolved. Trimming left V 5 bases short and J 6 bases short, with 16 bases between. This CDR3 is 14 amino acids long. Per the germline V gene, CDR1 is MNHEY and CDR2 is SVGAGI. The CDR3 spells CASSNTVVKHGYTF. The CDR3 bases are TGTGCCAGCAGTAATACAGTCGTTAAGCATGGCTACACCTTC.

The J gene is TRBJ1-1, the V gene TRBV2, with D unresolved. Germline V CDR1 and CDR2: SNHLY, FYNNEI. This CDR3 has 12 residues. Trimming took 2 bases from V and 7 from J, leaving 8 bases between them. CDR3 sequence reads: CASSERLVEAFF. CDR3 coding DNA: TGTGCCAGCAGTGAACGGTTAGTTGAAGCTTTCTTT.

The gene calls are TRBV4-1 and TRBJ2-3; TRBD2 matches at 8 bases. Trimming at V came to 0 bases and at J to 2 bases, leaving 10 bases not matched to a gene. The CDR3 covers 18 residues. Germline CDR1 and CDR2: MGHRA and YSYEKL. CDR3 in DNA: TGCGCCAGCAGCCAAGAGTGGTCCCTAGCGGGTACCACAGATACGCAGTATTTT. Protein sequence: CASSQEWSLAGTTDTQYF.

CDR3 DNA sequence: TGTGCCATCAGTGAAGGGACGGCAGGAGCAGCTTATGGCTACACCTTC. Its protein is CAISEGTAGAAYGYTF. The chain links TRBV10-3 to TRBJ1-2; possibly TRBD1 for D (5 bases). Looked up from germline, CDR1 is ENHRY and CDR2 is SYGVKD. This CDR3 spans 16 amino acids. Trimming cost V 3 bases and J 5 bases, with 19 bases left between them.

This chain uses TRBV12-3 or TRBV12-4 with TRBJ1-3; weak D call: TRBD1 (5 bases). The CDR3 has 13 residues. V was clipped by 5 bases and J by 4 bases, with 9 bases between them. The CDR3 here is CASSRGVGNTIYF. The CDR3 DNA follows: TGTGCCAGCAGTCGGGGGGTCGGAAACACCATATATTTT.

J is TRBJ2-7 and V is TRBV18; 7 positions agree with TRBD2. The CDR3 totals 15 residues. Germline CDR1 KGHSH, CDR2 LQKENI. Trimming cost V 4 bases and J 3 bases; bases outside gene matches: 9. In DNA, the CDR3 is TGTGCCAGCTCACTACTAGCCGGGACTATCTACGAGCAGTACGTC. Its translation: CASSLLAGTIYEQYV.

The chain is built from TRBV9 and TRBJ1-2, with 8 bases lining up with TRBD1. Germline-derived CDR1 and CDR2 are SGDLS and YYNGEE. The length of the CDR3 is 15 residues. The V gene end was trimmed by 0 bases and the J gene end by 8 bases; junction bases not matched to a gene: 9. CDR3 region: CASSVDGRGPEGYTF. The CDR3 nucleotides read TGTGCCAGCAGCGTAGACGGCAGGGGGCCGGAGGGCTACACCTTC.

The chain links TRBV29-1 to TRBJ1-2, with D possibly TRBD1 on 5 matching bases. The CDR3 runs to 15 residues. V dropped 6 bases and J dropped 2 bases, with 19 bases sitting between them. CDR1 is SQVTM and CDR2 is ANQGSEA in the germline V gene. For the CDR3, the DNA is TGCAGCGTACCCAAAGGTTTACAGGCGAACTATGGCTACACCTTC. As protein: CSVPKGLQANYGYTF.

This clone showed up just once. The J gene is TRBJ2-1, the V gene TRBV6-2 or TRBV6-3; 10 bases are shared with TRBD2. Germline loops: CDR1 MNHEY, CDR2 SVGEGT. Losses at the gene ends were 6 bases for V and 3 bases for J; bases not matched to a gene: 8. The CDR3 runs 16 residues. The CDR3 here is CASSRSGGTYYNEQFF. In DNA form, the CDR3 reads TGTGCCAGCAGCCGTAGCGGGGGGACCTACTACAATGAGCAGTTCTTC.